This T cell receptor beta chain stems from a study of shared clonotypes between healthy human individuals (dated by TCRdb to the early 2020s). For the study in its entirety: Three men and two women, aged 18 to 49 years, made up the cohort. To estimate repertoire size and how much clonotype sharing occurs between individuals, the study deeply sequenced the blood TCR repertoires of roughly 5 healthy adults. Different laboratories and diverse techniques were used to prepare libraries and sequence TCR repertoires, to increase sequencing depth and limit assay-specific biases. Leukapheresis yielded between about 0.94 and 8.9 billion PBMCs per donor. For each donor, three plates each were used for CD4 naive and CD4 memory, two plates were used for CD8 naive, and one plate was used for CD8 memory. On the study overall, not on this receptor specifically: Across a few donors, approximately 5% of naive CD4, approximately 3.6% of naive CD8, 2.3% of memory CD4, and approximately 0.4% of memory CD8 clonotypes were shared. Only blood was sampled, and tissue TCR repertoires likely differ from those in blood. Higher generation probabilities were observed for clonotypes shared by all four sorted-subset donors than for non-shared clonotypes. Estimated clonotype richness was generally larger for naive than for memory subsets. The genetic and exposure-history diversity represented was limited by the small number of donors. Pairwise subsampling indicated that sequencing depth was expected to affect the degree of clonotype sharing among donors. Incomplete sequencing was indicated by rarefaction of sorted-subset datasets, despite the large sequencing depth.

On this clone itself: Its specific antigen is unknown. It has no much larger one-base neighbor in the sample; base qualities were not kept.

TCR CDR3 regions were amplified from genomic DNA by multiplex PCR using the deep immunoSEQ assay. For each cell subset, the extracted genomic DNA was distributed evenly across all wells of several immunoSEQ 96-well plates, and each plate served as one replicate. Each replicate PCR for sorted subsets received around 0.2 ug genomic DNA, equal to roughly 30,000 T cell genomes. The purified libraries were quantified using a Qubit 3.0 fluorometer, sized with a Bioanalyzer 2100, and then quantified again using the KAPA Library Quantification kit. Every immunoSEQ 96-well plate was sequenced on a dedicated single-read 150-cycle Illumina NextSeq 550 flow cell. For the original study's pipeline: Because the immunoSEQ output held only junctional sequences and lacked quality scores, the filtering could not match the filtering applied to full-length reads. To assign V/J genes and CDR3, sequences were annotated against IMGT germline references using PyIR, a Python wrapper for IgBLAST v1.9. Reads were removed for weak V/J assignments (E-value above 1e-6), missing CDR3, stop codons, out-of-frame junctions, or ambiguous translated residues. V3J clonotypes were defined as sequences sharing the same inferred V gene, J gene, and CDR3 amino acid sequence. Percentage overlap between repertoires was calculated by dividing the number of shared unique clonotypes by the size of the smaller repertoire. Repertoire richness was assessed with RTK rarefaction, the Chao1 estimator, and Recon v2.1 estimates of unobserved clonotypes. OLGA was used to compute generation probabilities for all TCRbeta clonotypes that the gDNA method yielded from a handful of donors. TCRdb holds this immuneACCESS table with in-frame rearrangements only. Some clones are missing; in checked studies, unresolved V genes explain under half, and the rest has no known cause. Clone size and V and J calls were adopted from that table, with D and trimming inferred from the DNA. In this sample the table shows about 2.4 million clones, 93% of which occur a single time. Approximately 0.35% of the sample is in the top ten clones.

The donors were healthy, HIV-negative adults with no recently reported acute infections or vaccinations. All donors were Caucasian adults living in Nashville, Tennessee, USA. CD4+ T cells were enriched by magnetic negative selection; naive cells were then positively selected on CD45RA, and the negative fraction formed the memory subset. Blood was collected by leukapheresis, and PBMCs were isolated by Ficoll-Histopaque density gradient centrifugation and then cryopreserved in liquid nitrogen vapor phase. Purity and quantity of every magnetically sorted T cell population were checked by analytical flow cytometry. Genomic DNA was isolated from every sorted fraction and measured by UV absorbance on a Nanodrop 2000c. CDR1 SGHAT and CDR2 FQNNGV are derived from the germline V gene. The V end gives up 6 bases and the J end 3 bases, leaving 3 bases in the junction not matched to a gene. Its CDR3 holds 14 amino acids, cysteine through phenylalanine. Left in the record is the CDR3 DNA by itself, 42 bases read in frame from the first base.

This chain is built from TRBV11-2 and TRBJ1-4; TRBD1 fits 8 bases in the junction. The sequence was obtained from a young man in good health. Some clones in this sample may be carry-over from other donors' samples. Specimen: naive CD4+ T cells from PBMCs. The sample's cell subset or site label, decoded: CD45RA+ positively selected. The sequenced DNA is TGTGCCAGCAGGATGACAGGGGCTAATGAAAAACTGTTTTTT. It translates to CASRMTGANEKLFF.